This T cell receptor (beta chain) appears in the sequencing data of a study of cytomegalovirus exposure and HLA in healthy donors. Findings and caveats of the study: According to a later analysis, most TCR beta chains associated with CMV appeared HLA-restricted. High sensitivity and specificity were reportedly achieved when the classifier diagnosed cytomegalovirus status.

Concerning this clone: Its target is unknown.

Germline assignment: CDR1 MNHNS and CDR2 SASEGT. This CDR3 region has 14 residues. V was trimmed by 3 bases and J by 4 bases, leaving 10 bases between them. With 60 Vbeta and 13 Jbeta primers, the PCR was carried out. Original handling: There were around 78 million unique TCR beta chains by a later count, and about 12 million of them were shared. TCRdb's copy holds only in-frame clones and misses some; the assay was immunoSEQ multiplex PCR. The V and J calls and clone size were taken over from that table, and D and trimming were inferred from the DNA. This sample's table reports 65,000 to 90,000 clones.

The V call is TRBV6-1, the J call TRBJ1-5; D not certain. This TCR derives from a female donor in good health and CMV-seropositive. Sequencing input: PBMCs. The CDR3: CASSDGVENQPQHF. The CDR3 nucleotides are TGTGCCAGCAGTGACGGGGTCGAGAATCAGCCCCAGCATTTT.